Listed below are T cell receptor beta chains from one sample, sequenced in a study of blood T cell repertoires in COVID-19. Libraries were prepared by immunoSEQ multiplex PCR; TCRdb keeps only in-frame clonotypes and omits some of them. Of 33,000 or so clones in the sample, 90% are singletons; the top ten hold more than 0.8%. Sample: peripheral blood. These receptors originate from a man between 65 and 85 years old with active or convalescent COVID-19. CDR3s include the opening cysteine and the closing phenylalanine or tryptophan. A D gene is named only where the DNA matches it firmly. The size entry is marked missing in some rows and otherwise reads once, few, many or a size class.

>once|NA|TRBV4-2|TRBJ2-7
TGTGCCAGCAGCCGGAGCCCTACAGGATCGTCTTCCTACGAGCAGTACTTC
CASSRSPTGSSSYEQYF
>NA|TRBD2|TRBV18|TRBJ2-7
TGTGCCAGCTCAAGGACTAGCGGGGTCTCCTACGAGCAGTACTTC
CASSRTSGVSYEQYF
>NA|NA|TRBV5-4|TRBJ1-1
TGTGCCAGCAGCTCGGAGGGTCAAATGAACACTGAAGCTTTCTTT
CASSSEGQMNTEAFF
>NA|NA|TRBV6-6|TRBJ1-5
TGTGCCAGCATCCCGGATCTCAGGGTGGGGAATCAGCCCCAGCATTTT
CASIPDLRVGNQPQHF
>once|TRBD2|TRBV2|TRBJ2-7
TGTGCCAGCAGTGAAAAGAGCGGGGGGCAGTACGAGCAGTACTTC
CASSEKSGGQYEQYF
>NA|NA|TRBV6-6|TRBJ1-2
TGTGCCAGCAGTTACTCGAACGGGGGGGATGGCTACACCTTC
CASSYSNGGDGYTF
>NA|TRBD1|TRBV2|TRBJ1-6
TGTGCCAGCAGGGGGACAGGGGGTTTTTCACCCCTCCACTTT
CASRGTGGFSPLHF
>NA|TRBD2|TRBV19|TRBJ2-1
TGTGCCAGTAGTATAGGGCTAGCGGGGGGCCGGCCCTACAATGAGCAGTTCTTC
CASSIGLAGGRPYNEQFF
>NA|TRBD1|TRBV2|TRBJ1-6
TGTGCCAGCAGTGAAGACAGGGGATATTCACCCCTCCACTTT
CASSEDRGYSPLHF
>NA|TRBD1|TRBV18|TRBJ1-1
TGTGCCAGCTCACCCGGGACAGGAGATACTGAAGCTTTCTTT
CASSPGTGDTEAFF
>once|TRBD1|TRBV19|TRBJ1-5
TGTGCCAGTAAGGCCTCCCCCGGACAGGGGGTTTTTCAGCCCCAGCATTTT
CASKASPGQGVFQPQHF
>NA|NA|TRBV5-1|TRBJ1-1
TGCGCCAGCCACCGGACAGCCAACACTGAAGCTTTCTTT
CASHRTANTEAFF
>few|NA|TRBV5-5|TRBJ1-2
TGTGCCAGCAGCTTATACGCAGCGAATAACTATGGCTACACCTTC
CASSLYAANNYGYTF
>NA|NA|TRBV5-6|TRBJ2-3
TGTGCAACACAACGAGGCGCTCTAGATACGCAGTATTTT
CATQRGALDTQYF
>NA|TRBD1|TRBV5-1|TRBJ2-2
TGCGCCAGCAGATCCCCGGGACAGGGATTTGGCGGGGAGCTGTTTTTT
CASRSPGQGFGGELFF
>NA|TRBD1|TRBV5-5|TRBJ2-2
TGTGCCAGCAGCTTGGAGGACAGGGGGCGAACCGGGGAGCTGTTTTTT
CASSLEDRGRTGELFF
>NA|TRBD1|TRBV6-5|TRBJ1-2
TGTGCCAGCAGTCTAAAAGTACAGGGGATCTATGGCTACACCTTC
CASSLKVQGIYGYTF
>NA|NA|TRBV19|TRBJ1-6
TGTGCCAGTAGTATTTACAACAGGGAACGGTCACCCCTCCACTTT
CASSIYNRERSPLHF
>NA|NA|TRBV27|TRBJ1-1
TGTGCCAGCAGCGAACTAGGCCGCACTGAAGCTTTCTTT
CASSELGRTEAFF
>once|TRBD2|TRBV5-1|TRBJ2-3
TGCGCCAGCAACCAGCGGGAGGGCCGTGCAGATACGCAGTATTTT
CASNQREGRADTQYF
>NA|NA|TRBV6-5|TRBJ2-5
TGTGCCAGCAGTTACGGTTATGAGGAGCGGGAGACCCAGTACTTC
CASSYGYEERETQYF
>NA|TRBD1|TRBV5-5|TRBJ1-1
TGTGCCAGCAGCGGGACAGGAACTATGATGAACACTGAAGCTTTCTTT
CASSGTGTMMNTEAFF
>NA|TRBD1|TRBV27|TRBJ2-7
TGTGCCAGCAGTTTTTGGGACAGGGCTGGCGAGCAGTACTTC
CASSFWDRAGEQYF
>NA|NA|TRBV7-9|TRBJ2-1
TGTGCCAGCAGCTTAGGTTTAGCGATCGATGAGCAGTTCTTC
CASSLGLAIDEQFF
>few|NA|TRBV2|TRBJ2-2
TGTGCCAGCAGTGAGTCGGCTAGAGGGGAGCTGTTTTTT
CASSESARGELFF
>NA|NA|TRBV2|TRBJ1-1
TGTGCCAGCAGTGAAGGGCAGCTAGCCACTGAAGCTTTCTTT
CASSEGQLATEAFF
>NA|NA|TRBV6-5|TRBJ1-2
TGTGCCAGCAGTTCCTCGGGGCGGGGGGATAACTATGGCTACACCTTC
CASSSSGRGDNYGYTF
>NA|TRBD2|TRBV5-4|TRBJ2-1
TGTGCCAGCAGCTCGGGCGGGAGTTGGAACAATGAGCAGTTCTTC
CASSSGGSWNNEQFF
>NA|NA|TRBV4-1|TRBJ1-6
TGCGCCAGCAGCCAAGATGAGACAAGCTCACCCCTCCACTTT
CASSQDETSSPLHF
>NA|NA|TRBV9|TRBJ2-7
TGTGCCAGCAGCAAGGACGGGGCCTACGAGCAGTACTTC
CASSKDGAYEQYF